This T cell receptor (beta chain) originates from a study of blood T cell repertoires in COVID-19. Produced via immunoSEQ multiplex PCR; TCRdb's table is partial and in-frame only. The sample shows some 150,000 clones, 80% of them seen only once. Germline V gives CDR1 SEHNR, CDR2 FQNEAQ (reference sequence). J was trimmed by 4 bases and V by 8 bases; bases with no gene match: 6. This CDR3 comprises 15 residues. The rearrangement links TRBV7-9 to TRBJ2-1; 12 positions match TRBD2. Specimen: peripheral blood. The TCR was taken from a man between 60 and 75 years old with acute or convalescent COVID-19. DNA for the CDR3: TGTGCCAGCCGTGCCCTAGCGGGGGGGTACAATGAGCAGTTCTTC. Translating it yields CASRALAGGYNEQFF.